The next 27 T cell receptor beta chains were all read from a single sample in a study of tumor-infiltrating lymphocytes in localized non-small cell lung cancer. The table came from immunoSEQ multiplex PCR; TCRdb's copy has only in-frame clones and leaves some out. The sample records 11,000 to 15,000 clones, 80% to 90% being singletons. The sequenced sample consisted of lung tumor tissue. The receptors come from a human donor with non-small cell lung cancer.

This chain uses TRBV5-5 with TRBJ2-1; tentatively, D is TRBD2 (6 bases). CDR3 length equals 13 residues. Per the germline V gene, CDR1 is SGHKS and CDR2 is YYEKEE (reference sequence). Trimming left V 9 bases short and J 0 bases short, with 10 bases between. The CDR3 sequence is CATRGSSYNEQFF. CDR3 DNA sequence: TGTGCCACACGGGGGAGCTCCTACAATGAGCAGTTCTTC. Full variable domain (remainder filled in from reference TRBV5-5 and TRBJ2-1): DAGVTQSPTHLIKTRGQQVTLRCSPISGHKSVSWYQQVLGQGPQFIFQYYEKEERGRGNFPDRFSARQFPNYSSELNVNALLLGDSALYLCATRGSSYNEQFFGPGTRLTVL.

This chain links TRBV6-4 with TRBJ2-7, with D unresolved. The CDR3 has 14 residues. Germline-derived CDR1 and CDR2 are MRHNA and SNTAGT. Deletions cut 3 bases from V and 4 bases from J, with 13 bases between. The CDR3 loop reads CASSEPRVDYEQYF. The CDR3, as DNA: TGTGCCAGCAGTGAGCCCCGGGTAGATTACGAGCAGTACTTC.

V is TRBV9 and J is TRBJ2-3; 9 nucleotides align to TRBD2. CDR3 size: 17 residues. Germline trimming cut 4 bases from V and 4 bases from J; bases unmatched to any gene: 13. Germline V gene sequence: CDR1 SGDLS, CDR2 YYNGEE. Here the CDR3 reads CASSPTRASGEADTQYF. As DNA, the CDR3 is TGTGCCAGCAGCCCTACCCGGGCTAGCGGGGAAGCAGATACGCAGTATTTT.

The chain has TRBV6-5 and TRBJ1-1; 8 bases are shared with TRBD1. Germline CDR1 reads MNHEY; CDR2 reads SVGAGI. This CDR3 has 14 residues. The junction had 7 bases not matched to a gene; V was cut back by 5 bases and J by 5 bases. CDR3: CASSSGQGETEAFF. Written as DNA, the CDR3 is TGTGCCAGCAGTAGCGGACAGGGAGAAACTGAAGCTTTCTTT.

This chain connects TRBV5-1 to TRBJ2-5; D not certain. V was shortened by 5 bases and J by 5 bases, with 13 bases between the two germline ends. Germline-derived CDR1 and CDR2 are SGHRS and YFSETQ. This CDR3 has 13 amino acids. CDR3 bases: TGCGCCAGCAGAGACCAGGAGTACGAGACCCAGTACTTC. It translates to CASRDQEYETQYF.

V usage is TRBV9 and J usage is TRBJ1-1; D is uncertain. Between the trimmed V and J ends, which lost 1 base and 2 bases, there was a span of 9 bases. The V gene's germline CDR1 is SGDLS and CDR2 YYNGEE. The CDR3 has 14 residues. The CDR3 bases are TGTGCCAGCAGCGTATTCCCAGCCAACACTGAAGCTTTCTTT. Its protein is CASSVFPANTEAFF.

The genes are TRBV5-1 and TRBJ1-1; 7 nucleotides agree with TRBD1. Per germline, CDR1 SGHRS and CDR2 YFSETQ. V dropped 4 bases and J dropped 4; count of bases not matched to a gene: 7. The length of the CDR3 is 14 residues. In DNA form, the CDR3 reads TGCGCCAGCAGCGATACAGGGGCCAGCACTGAAGCTTTCTTT. Translated, it gives CASSDTGASTEAFF.

This clone was seen a single time. The CDR3 coding sequence is TGTGCCAGCACGACGACCGGAGACGGCTATGGCTACACCTTC. Its protein product is CASTTTGDGYGYTF. The V gene is TRBV6-1, the J gene TRBJ1-2; D not resolved. Germline CDR1 reads MNHNS; CDR2 reads SASEGT. V lost 7 bases and J 4 bases, leaving 16 bases between the germline ends. The CDR3 spans 14 residues.

This chain uses TRBV10-2 with TRBJ2-7, with D possibly called TRBD1 or TRBD2 (5 bases each). The CDR3 has 13 amino acids. Germline assignment: CDR1 WSHSY and CDR2 SAAADI. V was clipped by 3 bases and J by 0 bases, with 6 bases between them. CDR3 residues: CASSDGTSYEQYF. The CDR3 DNA follows: TGCGCCAGCAGTGATGGGACCTCCTACGAGCAGTACTTC.

This chain links TRBV4-1 with TRBJ1-5; a possible D gene is TRBD1 (5 bases). The CDR3 loop spans 15 amino acids. Per the germline V gene, CDR1 is MGHRA and CDR2 is YSYEKL. V was shortened by 2 bases and J by 4 bases, with 12 bases between the two germline ends. CDR3 in amino acids: CASSQTPQANQPQHF. CDR3 DNA: TGCGCCAGCAGCCAAACCCCACAGGCTAATCAGCCCCAGCATTTT.

This clone has more than one count but fewer than ten. This rearrangement joins TRBV5-4 to TRBJ1-1, with a tentative D call TRBD1 (6 bases). V gave up 2 bases and J gave up 1 base, with 18 bases separating them. The CDR3 runs to 17 residues. Germline V gives CDR1 SGHNT, CDR2 YYREEE (reference sequence). The CDR3 reads CASSLGGAAGWNTEAFF. CDR3 DNA: TGTGCCAGCAGCTTAGGGGGGGCGGCAGGTTGGAACACTGAAGCTTTCTTT.

The J gene is TRBJ2-7, the V gene TRBV7-8, with D tentatively TRBD2 (6 bases). The CDR3 runs to 13 residues. V was shortened by 0 bases and J by 6 bases, with 9 bases between the two germline ends. CDR1 and CDR2 from the germline V gene are SGHVS and FQNEAQ. The CDR3 DNA is TGTGCCAGCAGCTTAGCGCTCGGGGGCGAGCAGTACTTC. This sequence encodes CASSLALGGEQYF.

The chain combines TRBV5-6 with TRBJ1-2; D not resolved. The V end lost 0 bases, the J end lost 2 bases, and 14 bases lay between the germline ends. In germline, CDR1 is SGHDT, CDR2 YYEEEE. The CDR3 sequence is 16 residues long. The CDR3 nucleotides read TGTGCCAGCAGCTTGGACCCGGGGTTGCCCAACTATGGCTACACCTTC. The encoded protein is CASSLDPGLPNYGYTF. The full variable domain, with the rest looked up from reference TRBV5-6 and TRBJ1-2, is DAGVTQSPTHLIKTRGQQVTLRCSPKSGHDTVSWYQQALGQGPQFIFQYYEEEERQRGNFPDRFSGHQFPNYSSELNVNALLLGDSALYLCASSLDPGLPNYGYTFGSGTRLTVV.

The chain combines TRBV5-5 with TRBJ1-1, with a weak D call TRBD1 (6 bases). V was cut by 4 bases and J by 1 base, with 14 bases left in between. This CDR3 contains 15 residues. In germline, CDR1 is SGHKS, CDR2 YYEKEE (reference sequence). The CDR3 sequence is CASSLSGVGNTEAFF. The CDR3 DNA is TGTGCCAGCAGCCTTTCAGGGGTCGGGAACACTGAAGCTTTCTTT. The full variable domain, its missing parts supplied by reference TRBV5-5 and TRBJ1-1, is DAGVTQSPTHLIKTRGQQVTLRCSPISGHKSVSWYQQVLGQGPQFIFQYYEKEERGRGNFPDRFSARQFPNYSSELNVNALLLGDSALYLCASSLSGVGNTEAFFGQGTRLTVV.

In its sample, this clone was seen a few times. The V call is TRBV29-1, the J call TRBJ1-1; tentative D call: TRBD1 (6 bases). The germline V gene encodes CDR1 SQVTM and CDR2 ANQGSEA. The CDR3 spans 12 residues. Trimming shortened V by 3 bases and J by 5 bases, and 10 bases separated the two germline ends. The CDR3 sequence: CSVEGAWTEAFF. The DNA of the CDR3 is TGCAGCGTTGAGGGGGCGTGGACTGAAGCTTTCTTT.

The CDR3 protein is CASSLSATNYGYTF. In DNA, the CDR3 is TGTGCCAGCAGTTTATCCGCGACTAACTATGGCTACACCTTC. The V call is TRBV27, the J call TRBJ1-2; D uncertain. Deletions cut 0 bases from V and 0 bases from J, with 5 bases between. In germline, CDR1 is MNHEY, CDR2 SMNVEV (reference sequence). The CDR3 is 14 residues long.

The CDR3 sequence is CASRRINTGELFF. In nucleotides, the CDR3 is TGTGCCAGCAGACGGATAAACACCGGGGAGCTGTTTTTT. The chain employs TRBV9 and TRBJ2-2; D gene unclear. Trimming stripped 5 bases from V and 2 bases from J, with 7 bases between. The CDR3 loop spans 13 amino acids. CDR1 SGDLS and CDR2 YYNGEE come from the germline V gene. Variable domain in full (rest from reference TRBV9 and TRBJ2-2): DSGVTQTPKHLITATGQRVTLRCSPRSGDLSVYWYQQSLDQGLQFLIQYYNGEERAKGNILERFSAQQFPDLHSELNLSSLELGDSALYFCASRRINTGELFFGEGSRLTVL.

V and J are TRBV6-5 and TRBJ1-1; 7 bases are a match to TRBD1. The germline V gene has CDR1 MNHEY and CDR2 SVGAGI. The CDR3 runs to 13 residues. Unmatched junction bases numbered 2, after V lost 6 bases and J lost 1 base. The CDR3 region is CASRTGQNTEAFF. The CDR3, as DNA: TGTGCCAGCAGGACAGGGCAGAACACTGAAGCTTTCTTT.

This clone turned up a few times. The chain recombines TRBV2 with TRBJ2-3; D is unclear. The CDR3 is 12 residues long. Trimming shortened V by 6 bases and J by 2 bases, and 6 bases separated the two germline ends. CDR1 is SNHLY, CDR2 FYNNEI, per germline. The CDR3 spells CASSAITDTQYF. The CDR3 bases are TGTGCCAGCAGCGCCATCACAGATACGCAGTATTTT.

This chain connects TRBV14 to TRBJ2-1; TRBD2 matches at 10 bases. The CDR3 covers 13 residues. Looked up from germline, CDR1 is SGHDN and CDR2 is FVKESK. V was clipped by 1 base and J by 9 bases; unmatched bases: 0. This CDR3 is CASSQGLAGEQFF. The CDR3 coding sequence is TGTGCCAGCAGCCAAGGACTAGCGGGTGAGCAGTTCTTC.

The chain has TRBV5-1 and TRBJ2-6, with D uncertain. This CDR3 contains 13 residues. Trimming took off 0 bases at V and 4 bases at J, with 2 bases between the two ends. CDR1 and CDR2 (germline): SGHRS, YFSETQ. For the CDR3, the DNA is TGCGCCAGCAGCTTGGCCGGGGCCAACGTCCTGACTTTC. Amino acid sequence: CASSLAGANVLTF.

This chain connects TRBV7-9 to TRBJ2-3; D gene unclear. Germline CDR1 is SEHNR and CDR2 is FQNEAQ (reference sequence). The V end lost 4 bases, the J end lost 5 bases, and 7 bases lay between the germline ends. The CDR3 is 12 residues long. The CDR3 is CASSSVGDTQYF. Written as DNA, the CDR3 is TGTGCCAGCAGCTCAGTTGGAGATACGCAGTATTTT.

This rearrangement joins TRBV5-4 to TRBJ2-1; tentatively, D is TRBD2 (6 bases). The CDR3 has 18 amino acids. The germline CDR1 and CDR2 sequences are SGHNT and YYREEE (reference sequence). V lost 4 bases and J 0 bases, leaving 20 bases between the germline ends. CDR3 loop: CASSQAFRGTSSYNEQFF. CDR3 bases: TGTGCCAGCAGCCAGGCGTTTCGGGGGACCAGCTCCTACAATGAGCAGTTCTTC. Using reference TRBV5-4 and TRBJ2-1 for the parts outside the CDR3, the full variable domain is ETGVTQSPTHLIKTRGQQVTLRCSSQSGHNTVSWYQQALGQGPQFIFQYYREEENGRGNFPPRFSGLQFPNYSSELNVNALELDDSALYLCASSQAFRGTSSYNEQFFGPGTRLTVL.

V gene TRBV9 combines with J gene TRBJ2-5; tentatively, D is TRBD1 (5 bases). Germline V gives CDR1 SGDLS, CDR2 YYNGEE. CDR3 length equals 15 residues. Deletions cut 3 bases from V and 4 bases from J, with 16 bases between. The CDR3 region is CASSADGQQGETQYF. The CDR3 coding sequence is TGTGCCAGCAGCGCCGACGGTCAGCAGGGAGAGACCCAGTACTTC.

The chain uses TRBV18 and TRBJ2-7; D gene unclear. CDR3 size: 12 residues. V was pared by 6 bases and J by 7 bases, with 13 bases between. Germline V gene data show CDR1 as KGHSH and CDR2 as LQKENI. The CDR3 nucleotides are TGTGCCAGCTCCGAGCAGAACGGGGAGCAGTACTTC. Its translation is CASSEQNGEQYF.

The CDR3 DNA is TGCGCCAGCAGCAGGCCGGGACTAGCGGGAGGTGAGCAGTTCTTC. Amino acid sequence: CASSRPGLAGGEQFF. This chain uses TRBV5-1 with TRBJ2-1; 15 positions agree with TRBD2. The germline V gene has CDR1 SGHRS and CDR2 YFSETQ. Unmatched junction bases numbered 5, after V lost 4 bases and J lost 9 bases. CDR3 length: 15 residues.

V usage is TRBV13 and J usage is TRBJ2-7; tentative D call: TRBD1 (6 bases). The CDR3 covers 13 residues. V was cut by 5 bases and J by 3 bases, with 11 bases left in between. CDR1 and CDR2 from the germline V gene are PRHDT and FYEKMQ (reference sequence). DNA of the CDR3: TGTGCCAGCAGCCACAGGGCCTTCTACGAGCAGTACTTC. Amino acids: CASSHRAFYEQYF. The full variable domain, its missing parts supplied by reference TRBV13 and TRBJ2-7, is AAGVIQSPRHLIKEKRETATLKCYPIPRHDTVYWYQQGPGQDPQFLISFYEKMQSDKGSIPDRFSAQQFSDYHSELNMSSLELGDSALYFCASSHRAFYEQYFGPGTRLTVT.